This T cell receptor (beta chain) was recorded in a study of blood T cell repertoires in COVID-19 (dated by TCRdb to the early 2020s). About the full investigation: Samples from collaborators originated in the United States, Italy and Spain and spanned both the acute and convalescent phases of COVID-19. Samples came from the ongoing ImmuneRACE study (first 160 participants) plus 1,254 subjects from 6 global collaborators. The repertoires were released in a freely available public database meant as a resource for research on the immune response to SARS-CoV-2. Where available, HLA class I and class II types were taken from metadata supplied by the sample provider and were not determined by assay-based typing. Nearly every sample came with metadata listing a de-identified subject ID, COVID-19 status, age in years and sex. Deeply sampled blood TCRbeta repertoires from subjects exposed to, actively infected with, or recovered from COVID-19 were included in the dataset. The material from the prospective study consisted of cDNA or gDNA derived from T cells, B-cell-depleted T cells, or PBMCs. General study outcomes and caveats: How much clinical and demographic metadata was included differed by source and by participant, and the metadata was provided uncurated.

Of note for this clone: This receptor's antigen is unknown. Base qualities are missing; no much larger clone stands one base away.

At one collaborating source in Seattle, patients were enrolled during active infection and were followed longitudinally through the course of disease. Collaborating institutions collected whole blood in K2EDTA tubes following their own protocols. For TCRbeta analysis, collaborators shipped samples as frozen whole blood, isolated PBMCs, or DNA extracted from either of those sample types. TCRbeta CDR3 regions were amplified from genomic DNA using the immunoSEQ Assay, a bias-controlled multiplex PCR. From the authors' description of their analysis: The number of nucleated cells in each sample was estimated from the amplification of reference gene primers within the assay. To quantify the absolute abundance of each unique TCRbeta CDR3 rearrangement, sequence reads were collapsed and filtered. For each sample, productive Simpson clonality was calculated as the square root of Simpson's diversity index across productive rearrangements. TCRdb took this table from immuneACCESS and kept in-frame rearrangements with V and J called. Such tables lack part of the clones; where checked against another copy, unresolved V genes explain under half of the gap, and the rest is unexplained. The D gene and trimming were derived from the DNA, and the V and J assignments and clone size from that table. This sample comprises 250,000 to 300,000 clones, roughly 90% of them detected only once. The top ten constitute roughly 2% of the sample.

This TCR derives from a woman aged 55 to 70 with COVID-19, enrolled during active disease. The source material was peripheral blood.

The DNA sequence is as follows: TGTGCCAGCAGTTACAAGGGGCCCTTACCCTACAATGAGCAGTTCTTC. It encodes CASSYKGPLPYNEQFF. The rearranged chain carries TRBV6-5 and TRBJ2-1; tentative D gene TRBD1, with 5 bases matching. Counted from cysteine to phenylalanine, this CDR3 has 16 amino acids. Here the CDR3 DNA is all that survives: 48 bases in frame from base 1. Looking up the germline V gene yields CDR1 MNHEY and CDR2 SVGAGI. Relative to germline, V is 2 bases shorter and J is 2 bases shorter, with 13 bases between their ends.